This T cell receptor (beta chain) was captured by sequencing in a study of T cells after yellow fever vaccination. Findings and caveats of the study: Reappearance after the booster was seen for most primary-vaccination clones, at 95% to 96% CD4 and around 90% CD8.

TCRdb ran MiXCR on the 5' RACE reads and lists one entry per CDR3 protein. The data contain roughly 170,000 distinct CDR3 sequences, approximately 6.2% of them seen just once; the ten biggest clones take up roughly 3%. This clonotype showed up many times. Its matching antigen is unknown. There are 14 residues in the CDR3. Germline V gives CDR1 SGDLS, CDR2 YYNGEE. Trimming took 2 bases from V and 8 from J, leaving 11 bases between them. The clonotype comes from a man aged 18 to 29 who received the YFV17D yellow fever vaccine. The chain is built from TRBV9 and TRBJ1-6, with D possibly being TRBD1 (6 bases). Sequences were derived from CD4+ T cells sorted from PBMCs, sampled on the day of the first yellow fever vaccination. The CDR3 nucleotides are TGTGCCAGCAGCGTTGGACAGCGGGATTCACCCCTCCACTTT. Its protein is CASSVGQRDSPLHF.